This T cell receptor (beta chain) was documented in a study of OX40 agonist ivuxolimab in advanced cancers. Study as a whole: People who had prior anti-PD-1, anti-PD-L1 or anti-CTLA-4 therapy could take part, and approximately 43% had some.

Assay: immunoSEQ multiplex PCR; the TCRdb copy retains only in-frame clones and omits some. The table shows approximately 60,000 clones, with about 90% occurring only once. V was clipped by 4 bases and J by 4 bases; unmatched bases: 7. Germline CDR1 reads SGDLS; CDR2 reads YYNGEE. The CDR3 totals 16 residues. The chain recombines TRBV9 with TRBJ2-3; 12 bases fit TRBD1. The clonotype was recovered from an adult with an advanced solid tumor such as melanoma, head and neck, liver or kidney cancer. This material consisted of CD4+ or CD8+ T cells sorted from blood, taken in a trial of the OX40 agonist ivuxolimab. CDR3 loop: CASSTQGQGAADTQYF. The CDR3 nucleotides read TGTGCCAGCAGCACCCAGGGACAGGGGGCCGCAGATACGCAGTATTTT.